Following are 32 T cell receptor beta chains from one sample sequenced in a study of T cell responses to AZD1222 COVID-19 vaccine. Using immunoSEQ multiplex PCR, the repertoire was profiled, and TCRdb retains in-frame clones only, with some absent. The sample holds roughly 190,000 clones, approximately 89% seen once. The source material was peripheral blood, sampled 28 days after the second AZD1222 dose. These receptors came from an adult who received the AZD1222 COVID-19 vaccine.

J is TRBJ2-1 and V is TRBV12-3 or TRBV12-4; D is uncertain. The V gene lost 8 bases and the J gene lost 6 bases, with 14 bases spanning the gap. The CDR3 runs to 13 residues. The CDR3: CASSKTARNEQFF. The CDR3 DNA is TGTGCCAGCTCCAAAACGGCTCGCAATGAGCAGTTCTTC.

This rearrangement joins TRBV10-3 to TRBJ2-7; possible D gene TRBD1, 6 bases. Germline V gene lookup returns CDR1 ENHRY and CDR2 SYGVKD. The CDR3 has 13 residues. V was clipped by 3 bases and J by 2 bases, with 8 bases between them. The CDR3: CAISDDRTYEQYF. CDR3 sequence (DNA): TGTGCCATCAGTGATGACAGGACCTACGAGCAGTACTTC.

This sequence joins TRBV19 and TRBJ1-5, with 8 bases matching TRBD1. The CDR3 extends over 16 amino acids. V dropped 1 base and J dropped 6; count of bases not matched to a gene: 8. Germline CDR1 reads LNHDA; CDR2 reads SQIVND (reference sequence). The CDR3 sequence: CASSIVGQGGIQPQHF. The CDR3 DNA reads TGTGCCAGTAGTATAGTTGGACAGGGCGGTATTCAGCCCCAGCATTTT.

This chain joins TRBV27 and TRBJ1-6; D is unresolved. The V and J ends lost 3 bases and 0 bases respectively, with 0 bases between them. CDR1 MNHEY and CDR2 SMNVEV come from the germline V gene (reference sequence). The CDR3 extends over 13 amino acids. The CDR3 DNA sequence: TGTGCCAGCAGTTTCTCCTATAATTCACCCCTCCACTTT. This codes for CASSFSYNSPLHF.

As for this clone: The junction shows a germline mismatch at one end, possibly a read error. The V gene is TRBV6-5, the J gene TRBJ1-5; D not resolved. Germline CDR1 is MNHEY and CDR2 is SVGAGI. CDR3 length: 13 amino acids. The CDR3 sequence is CASSYTYYQPQHF. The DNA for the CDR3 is TGTGCCAGCAGTTACACCTATTATCAACCCCAGCATTTT.

CDR3 residues: CASSLWLAGGGEQYF. The CDR3 nucleotides are TGTGCCAGCAGCTTGTGGCTAGCGGGAGGGGGCGAGCAGTACTTC. The rearrangement joins TRBV5-5 to TRBJ2-7, with 12 bases matching TRBD2. CDR3 length: 15 residues. The ends lost 1 base at V and 6 bases at J; junction bases unmatched: 5. Germline loops: CDR1 SGHKS, CDR2 YYEKEE (reference sequence).

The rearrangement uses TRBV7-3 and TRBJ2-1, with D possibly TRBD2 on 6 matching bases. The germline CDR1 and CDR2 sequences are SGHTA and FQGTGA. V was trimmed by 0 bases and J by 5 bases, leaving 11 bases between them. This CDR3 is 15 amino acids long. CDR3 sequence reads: CASSLTGRDHNEQFF. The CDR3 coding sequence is TGTGCCAGCAGCTTAACTGGGCGGGACCACAATGAGCAGTTCTTC.

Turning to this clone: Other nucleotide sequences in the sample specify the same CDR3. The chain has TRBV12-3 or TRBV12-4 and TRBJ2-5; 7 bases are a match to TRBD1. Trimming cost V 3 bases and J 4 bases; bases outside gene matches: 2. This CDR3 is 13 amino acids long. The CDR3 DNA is TGTGCCAGCAGTTTCTACAGGGGAGAGACCCAGTACTTC. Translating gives CASSFYRGETQYF.

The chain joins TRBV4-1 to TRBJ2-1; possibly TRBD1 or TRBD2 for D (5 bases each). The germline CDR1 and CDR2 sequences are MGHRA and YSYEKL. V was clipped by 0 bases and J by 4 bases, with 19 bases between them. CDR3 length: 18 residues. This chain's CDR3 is CASSQEGALALSYNEQFF. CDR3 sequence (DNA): TGCGCCAGCAGCCAAGAAGGGGCGTTAGCGCTTAGTTACAATGAGCAGTTCTTC.

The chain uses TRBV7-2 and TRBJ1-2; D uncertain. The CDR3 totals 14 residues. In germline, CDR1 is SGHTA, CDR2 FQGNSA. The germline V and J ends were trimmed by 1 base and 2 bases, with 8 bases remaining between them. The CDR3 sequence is CASSLGRKNYGYTF. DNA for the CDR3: TGTGCCAGCAGCTTAGGTCGGAAGAACTATGGCTACACCTTC.

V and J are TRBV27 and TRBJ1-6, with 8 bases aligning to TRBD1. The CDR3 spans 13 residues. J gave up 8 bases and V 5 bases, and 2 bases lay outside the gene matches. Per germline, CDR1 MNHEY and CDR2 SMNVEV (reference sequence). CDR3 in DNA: TGTGCCAGCAGTCCGACAGGGGATTCACCCCTCCACTTT. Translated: CASSPTGDSPLHF.

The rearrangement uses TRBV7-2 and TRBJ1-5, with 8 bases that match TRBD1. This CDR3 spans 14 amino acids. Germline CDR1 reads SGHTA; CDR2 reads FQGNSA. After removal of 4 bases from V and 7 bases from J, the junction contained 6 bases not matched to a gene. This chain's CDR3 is CASSSQGAGQPQHF. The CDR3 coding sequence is TGTGCCAGCAGCTCTCAGGGGGCGGGGCAGCCCCAGCATTTT.

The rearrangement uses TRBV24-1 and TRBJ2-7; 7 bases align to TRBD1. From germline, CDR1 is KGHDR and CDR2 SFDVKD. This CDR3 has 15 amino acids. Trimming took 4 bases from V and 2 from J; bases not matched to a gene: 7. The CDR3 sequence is CATSDPPDRAYEQYF. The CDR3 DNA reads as TGTGCCACCAGTGACCCCCCCGACAGGGCCTACGAGCAGTACTTC.

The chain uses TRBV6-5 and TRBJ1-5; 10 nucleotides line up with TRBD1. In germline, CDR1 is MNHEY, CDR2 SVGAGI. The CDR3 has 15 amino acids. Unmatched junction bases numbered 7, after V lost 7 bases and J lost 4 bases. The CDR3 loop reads CASTKGTGANQPQHF. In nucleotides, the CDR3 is TGTGCCAGCACGAAAGGGACAGGGGCGAATCAGCCCCAGCATTTT.

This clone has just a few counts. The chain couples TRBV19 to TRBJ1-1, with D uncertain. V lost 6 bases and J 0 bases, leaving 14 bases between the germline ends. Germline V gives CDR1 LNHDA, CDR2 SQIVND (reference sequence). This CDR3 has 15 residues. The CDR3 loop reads CASSIGSGMNTEAFF. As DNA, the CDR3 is TGTGCCAGTAGCATCGGGAGCGGAATGAACACTGAAGCTTTCTTT.

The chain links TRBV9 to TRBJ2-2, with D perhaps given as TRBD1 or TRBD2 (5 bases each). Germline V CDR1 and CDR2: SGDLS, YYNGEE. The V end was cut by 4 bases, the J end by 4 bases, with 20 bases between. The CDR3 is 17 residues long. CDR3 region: CASSPLPTSGTTGELFF. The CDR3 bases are TGTGCCAGCAGCCCCCTCCCAACCTCGGGGACCACCGGGGAGCTGTTTTTT.

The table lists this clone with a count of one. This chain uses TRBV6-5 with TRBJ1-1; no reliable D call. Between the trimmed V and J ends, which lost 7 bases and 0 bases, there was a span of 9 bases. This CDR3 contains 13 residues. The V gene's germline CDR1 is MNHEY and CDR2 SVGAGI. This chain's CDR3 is CASKGFMNTEAFF. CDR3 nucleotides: TGTGCCAGCAAAGGGTTCATGAACACTGAAGCTTTCTTT.

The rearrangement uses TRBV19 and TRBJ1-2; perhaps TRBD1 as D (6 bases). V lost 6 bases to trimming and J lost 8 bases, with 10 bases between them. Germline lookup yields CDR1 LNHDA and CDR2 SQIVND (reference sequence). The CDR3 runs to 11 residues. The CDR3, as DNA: TGTGCCAGTAGCGGGGGGGCCGGCTACACCTTC. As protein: CASSGGAGYTF.

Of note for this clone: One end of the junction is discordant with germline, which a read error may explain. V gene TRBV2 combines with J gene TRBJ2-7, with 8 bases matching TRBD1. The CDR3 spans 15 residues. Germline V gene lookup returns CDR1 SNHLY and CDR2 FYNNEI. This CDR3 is CASSEVGQAIYEQYF. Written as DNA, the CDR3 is TGTGCCAGCAGCGAAGTGGGACAGGCTATTTACGAGCAGTACTTC.

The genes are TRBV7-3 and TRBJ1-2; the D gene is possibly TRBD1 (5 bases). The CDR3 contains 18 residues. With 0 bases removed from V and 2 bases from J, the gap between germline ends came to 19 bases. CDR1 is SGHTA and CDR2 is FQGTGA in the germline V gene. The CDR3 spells CASSLTGVGQLSNYGYTF. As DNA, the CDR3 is TGTGCCAGCAGCTTAACGGGGGTAGGGCAGCTTTCCAACTATGGCTACACCTTC.

The CDR3 bases are TGTGCCAGTAGTATTAAGACAGGAAAACTGTTTTTT. This encodes CASSIKTGKLFF. The gene calls are TRBV19 and TRBJ1-4; D perhaps matches TRBD1 (6 bases). CDR1 and CDR2 from the germline V gene are LNHDA and SQIVND (reference sequence). The CDR3 is made up of 12 amino acids. Trimming left V 3 bases short and J 10 bases short, with 9 bases between.

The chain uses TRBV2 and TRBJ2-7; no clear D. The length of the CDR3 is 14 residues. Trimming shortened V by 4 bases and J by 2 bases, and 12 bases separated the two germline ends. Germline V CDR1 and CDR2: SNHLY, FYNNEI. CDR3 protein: CASSVLDTAYEQYF. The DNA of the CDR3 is TGTGCCAGCAGTGTATTAGATACGGCCTACGAGCAGTACTTC.

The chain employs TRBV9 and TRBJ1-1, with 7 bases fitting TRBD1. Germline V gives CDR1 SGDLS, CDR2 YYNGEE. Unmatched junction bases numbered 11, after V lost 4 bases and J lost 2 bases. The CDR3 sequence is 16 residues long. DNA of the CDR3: TGTGCCAGCAGCAAAGGAGGGGGCGAGGACAACACTGAAGCTTTCTTT. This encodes CASSKGGGEDNTEAFF.

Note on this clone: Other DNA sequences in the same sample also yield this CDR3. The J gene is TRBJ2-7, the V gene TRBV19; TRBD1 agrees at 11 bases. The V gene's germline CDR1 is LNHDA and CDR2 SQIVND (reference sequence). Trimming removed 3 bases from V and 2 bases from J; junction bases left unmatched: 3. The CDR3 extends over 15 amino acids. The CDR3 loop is CASSIRTGGPYEQYF. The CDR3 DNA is TGTGCCAGTAGTATCCGGACAGGGGGCCCCTACGAGCAGTACTTC.

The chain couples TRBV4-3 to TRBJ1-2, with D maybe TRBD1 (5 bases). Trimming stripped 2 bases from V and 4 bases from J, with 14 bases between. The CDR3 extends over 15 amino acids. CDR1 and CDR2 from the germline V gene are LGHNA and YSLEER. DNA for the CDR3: TGCGCCAGCAGCCAAAGGACAACCGGTTTCTATGGCTACACCTTC. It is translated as CASSQRTTGFYGYTF.

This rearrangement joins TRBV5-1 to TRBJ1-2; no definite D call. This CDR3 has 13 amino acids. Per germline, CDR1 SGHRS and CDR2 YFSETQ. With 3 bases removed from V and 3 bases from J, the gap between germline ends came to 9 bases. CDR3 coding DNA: TGCGCCAGCAGCTCTCGGACGGACTATGGCTACACCTTC. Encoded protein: CASSSRTDYGYTF.

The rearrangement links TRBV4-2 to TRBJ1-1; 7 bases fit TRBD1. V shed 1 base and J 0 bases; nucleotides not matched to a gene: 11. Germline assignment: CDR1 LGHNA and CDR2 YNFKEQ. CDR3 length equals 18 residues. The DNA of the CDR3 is TGTGCCAGCAGCCAAGGTGGACAGGAGTATTCCTTGAACACTGAAGCTTTCTTT. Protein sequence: CASSQGGQEYSLNTEAFF.

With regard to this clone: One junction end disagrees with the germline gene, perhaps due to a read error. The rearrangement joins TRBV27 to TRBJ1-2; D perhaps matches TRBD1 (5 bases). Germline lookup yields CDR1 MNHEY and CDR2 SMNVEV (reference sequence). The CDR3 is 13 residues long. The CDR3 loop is CGTRAGVNYGYTF. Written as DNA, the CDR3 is TGCGGCACCCGAGCGGGGGTTAACTATGGCTACACCTTC.

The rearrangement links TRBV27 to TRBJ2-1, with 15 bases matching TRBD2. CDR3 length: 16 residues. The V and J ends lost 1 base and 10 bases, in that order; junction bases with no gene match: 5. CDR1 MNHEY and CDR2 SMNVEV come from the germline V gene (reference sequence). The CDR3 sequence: CASSLLGLAGGGEQFF. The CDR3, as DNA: TGTGCCAGCAGTTTATTAGGACTAGCGGGAGGGGGGGAGCAGTTCTTC.

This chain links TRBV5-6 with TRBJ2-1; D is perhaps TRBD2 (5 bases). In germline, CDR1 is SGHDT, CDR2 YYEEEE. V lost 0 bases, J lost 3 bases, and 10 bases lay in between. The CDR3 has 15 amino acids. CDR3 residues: CASSLGPTSYNEQFF. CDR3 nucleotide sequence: TGTGCCAGCAGCTTGGGCCCTACTAGCTACAATGAGCAGTTCTTC.

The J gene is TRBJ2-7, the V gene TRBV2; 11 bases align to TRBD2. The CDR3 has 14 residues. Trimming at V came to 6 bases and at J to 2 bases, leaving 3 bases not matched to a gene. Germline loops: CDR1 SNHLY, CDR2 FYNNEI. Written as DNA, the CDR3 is TGTGCCAGCAGGGGGACTAGCGGTACCTACGAGCAGTACTTC. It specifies CASRGTSGTYEQYF.

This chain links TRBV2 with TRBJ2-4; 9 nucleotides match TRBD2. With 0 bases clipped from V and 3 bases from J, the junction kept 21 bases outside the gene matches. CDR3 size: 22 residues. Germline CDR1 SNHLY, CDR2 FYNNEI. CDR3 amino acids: CASSEALGLAGWAREGKNIQYF. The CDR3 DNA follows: TGTGCCAGCAGTGAAGCGCTCGGCCTAGCGGGATGGGCACGGGAGGGCAAAAACATTCAGTACTTC. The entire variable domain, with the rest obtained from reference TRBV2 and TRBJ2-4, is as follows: EPEVTQTPSHQVTQMGQEVILRCVPISNHLYFYWYRQILGQKVEFLVSFYNNEISEKSEIFDDQFSVERPDGSNFTLKIRSTKLEDSAMYFCASSEALGLAGWAREGKNIQYFGAGTRLSVL.